This T cell receptor beta chain is from a study of long-term antiretroviral therapy in people with HIV. The study's findings and limits: Pre-ART expanded TRB clones stayed dominant throughout, though often decreasing after ART.

Survey level was the resolution at which the v3.0 immunoSEQ assay ran. Only in-frame clones appear in the TCRdb table, and some are missing; sequencing was by immunoSEQ multiplex PCR. The table lists about 30,000 clones, around 87% of them singletons. With V trimmed by 1 base and J by 5 bases, 9 bases remained unmatched. The V gene's germline CDR1 is SEHNR and CDR2 FQNEAQ (reference sequence). The CDR3 length is 16 residues. This clone has a single count. Its specificity is not known. Sequencing used unsorted PBMCs, obtained 0.5 years after starting antiretroviral therapy. The TCR originated in a woman younger than 35 with HIV. The V gene is TRBV7-9, the J gene TRBJ2-7; 9 bases map to TRBD1. The CDR3 region has the DNA TGTGCCAGCAGCTTAGAAGGGGACAGGGTGAAGGACGAGCAGTACTTC. Its protein is CASSLEGDRVKDEQYF.